What follows is one TCR beta chain and its context. This record comes from a study of blood T cell repertoires in COVID-19. Study summary: COVID-19 samples collected from the United States, Italy and Spain covered acute and convalescent phases. In each case, the material was cDNA or gDNA derived from T cells, B-cell-depleted T cells, or PBMCs.

The trim removed 5 bases at V and 10 bases at J, leaving 9 bases unmatched. The CDR3 covers 15 residues. Germline CDR1 reads SGHNT; CDR2 reads YENEEA. Only in-frame clones appear in the TCRdb table, and some are missing; sequencing was by immunoSEQ multiplex PCR. The repertoire holds about 260,000 clones, with more than 70% as singletons. For recovered donors of Cohort 3, there were two negative PCRs, clearance, or symptom resolution. The TCR sequence derives from a woman aged 45-60 years who had recovered from COVID-19. This chain connects TRBV11-3 to TRBJ1-6; the match to TRBD1 covers 9 bases. Sequenced: PBMCs or T cells enriched from blood (not recorded which). DNA for the CDR3: TGTGCCAGCAGCGTTACGGGACAGGGTGAATCACCCCTCCACTTT. This sequence encodes CASSVTGQGESPLHF.